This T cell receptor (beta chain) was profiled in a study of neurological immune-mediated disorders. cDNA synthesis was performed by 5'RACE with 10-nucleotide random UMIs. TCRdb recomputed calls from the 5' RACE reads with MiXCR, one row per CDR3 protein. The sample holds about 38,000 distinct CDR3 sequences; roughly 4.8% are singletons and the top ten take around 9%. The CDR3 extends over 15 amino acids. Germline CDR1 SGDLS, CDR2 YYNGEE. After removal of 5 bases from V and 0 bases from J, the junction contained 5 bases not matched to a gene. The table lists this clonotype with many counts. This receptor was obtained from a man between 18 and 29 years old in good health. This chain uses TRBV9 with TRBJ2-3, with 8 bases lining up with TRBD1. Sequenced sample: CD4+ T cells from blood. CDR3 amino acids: CASSTTGGSTDTQYF. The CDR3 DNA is TGTGCCAGCAGTACTACAGGGGGTAGCACAGATACGCAGTATTTT.